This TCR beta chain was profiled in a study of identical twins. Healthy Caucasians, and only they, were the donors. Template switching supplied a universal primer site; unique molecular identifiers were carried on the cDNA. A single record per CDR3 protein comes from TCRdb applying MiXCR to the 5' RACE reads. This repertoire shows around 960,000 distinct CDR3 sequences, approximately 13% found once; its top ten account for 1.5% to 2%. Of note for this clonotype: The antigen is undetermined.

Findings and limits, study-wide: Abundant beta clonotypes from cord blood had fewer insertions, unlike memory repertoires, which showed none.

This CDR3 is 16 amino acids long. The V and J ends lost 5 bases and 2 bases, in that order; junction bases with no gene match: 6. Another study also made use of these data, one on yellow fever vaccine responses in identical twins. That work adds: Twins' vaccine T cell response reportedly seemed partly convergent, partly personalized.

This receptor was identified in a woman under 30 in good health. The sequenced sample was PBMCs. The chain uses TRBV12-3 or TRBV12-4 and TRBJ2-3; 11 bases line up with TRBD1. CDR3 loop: CASSPRTGGPTDTQYF. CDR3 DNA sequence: TGTGCCAGCAGTCCCCGGACAGGGGGCCCCACAGATACGCAGTATTTT.